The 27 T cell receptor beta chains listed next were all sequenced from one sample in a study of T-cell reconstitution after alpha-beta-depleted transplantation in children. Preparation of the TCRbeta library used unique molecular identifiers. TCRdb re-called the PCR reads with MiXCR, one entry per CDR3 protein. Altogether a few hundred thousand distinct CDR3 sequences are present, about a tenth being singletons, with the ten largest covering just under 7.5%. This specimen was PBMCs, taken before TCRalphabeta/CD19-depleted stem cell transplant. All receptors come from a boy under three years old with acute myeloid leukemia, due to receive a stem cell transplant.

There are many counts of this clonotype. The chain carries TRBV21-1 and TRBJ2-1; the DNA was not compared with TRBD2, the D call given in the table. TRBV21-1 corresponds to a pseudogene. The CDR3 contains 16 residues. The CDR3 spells CASSSPGTSSYNEQFF. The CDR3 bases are TGTGCCAGCAGCTCACCCGGGACTTCCTCCTACAATGAGCAGTTCTTC.

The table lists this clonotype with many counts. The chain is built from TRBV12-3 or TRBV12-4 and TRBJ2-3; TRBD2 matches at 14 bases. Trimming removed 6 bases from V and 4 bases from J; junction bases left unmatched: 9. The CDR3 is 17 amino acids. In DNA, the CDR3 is TGTGCCAGCAGCCAAGGACTAGCGGGAGGTGCCGCAGATACGCAGTATTTT. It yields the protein CASSQGLAGGAADTQYF.

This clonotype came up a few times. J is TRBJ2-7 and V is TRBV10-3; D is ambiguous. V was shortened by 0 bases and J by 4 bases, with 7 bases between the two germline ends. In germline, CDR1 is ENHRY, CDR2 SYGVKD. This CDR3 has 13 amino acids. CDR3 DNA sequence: TGTGCCATCAGTGAGTCGCCCGGTTACGAGCAGTACTTC. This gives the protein CAISESPGYEQYF.

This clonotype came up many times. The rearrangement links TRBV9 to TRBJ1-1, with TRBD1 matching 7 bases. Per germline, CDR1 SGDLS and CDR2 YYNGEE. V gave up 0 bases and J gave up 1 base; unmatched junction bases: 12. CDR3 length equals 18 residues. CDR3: CASSVDPRDRPPNTEAFF. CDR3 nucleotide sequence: TGTGCCAGCAGCGTAGATCCCAGGGACAGACCCCCGAACACTGAAGCTTTCTTT.

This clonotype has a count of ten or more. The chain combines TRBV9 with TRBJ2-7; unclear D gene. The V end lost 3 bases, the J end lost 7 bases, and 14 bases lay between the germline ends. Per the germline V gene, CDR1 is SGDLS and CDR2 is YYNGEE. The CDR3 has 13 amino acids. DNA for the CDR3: TGTGCCAGCAGCGGACGACTTATGGGGGAGCAGTACTTC. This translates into CASSGRLMGEQYF.

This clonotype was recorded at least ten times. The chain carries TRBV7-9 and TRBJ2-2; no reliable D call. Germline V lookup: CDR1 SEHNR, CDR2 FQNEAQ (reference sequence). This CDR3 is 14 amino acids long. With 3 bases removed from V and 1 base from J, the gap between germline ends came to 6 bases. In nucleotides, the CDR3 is TGTGCCAGCAGCTTTACAATGAACACCGGGGAGCTGTTTTTT. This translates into CASSFTMNTGELFF.

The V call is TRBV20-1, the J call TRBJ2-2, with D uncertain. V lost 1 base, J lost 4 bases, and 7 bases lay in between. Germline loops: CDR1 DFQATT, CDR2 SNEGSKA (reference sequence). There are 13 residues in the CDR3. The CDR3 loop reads CSARGDTTGELFF. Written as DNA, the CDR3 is TGCAGTGCTAGAGGTGACACCACCGGGGAGCTGTTTTTT.

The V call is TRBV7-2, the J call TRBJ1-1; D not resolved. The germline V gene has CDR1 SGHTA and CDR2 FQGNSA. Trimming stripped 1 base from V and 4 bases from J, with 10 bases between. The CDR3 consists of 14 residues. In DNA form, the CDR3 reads TGTGCCAGCAGCTTAGGTGGGGTTCGCACTGAAGCTTTCTTT. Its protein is CASSLGGVRTEAFF.

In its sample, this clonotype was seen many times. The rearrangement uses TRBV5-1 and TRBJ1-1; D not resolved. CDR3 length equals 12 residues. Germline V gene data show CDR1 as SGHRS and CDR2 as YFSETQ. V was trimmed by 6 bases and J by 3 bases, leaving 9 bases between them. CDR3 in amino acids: CASNSGDTEAFF. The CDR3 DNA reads TGCGCCAGCAATTCTGGAGACACTGAAGCTTTCTTT. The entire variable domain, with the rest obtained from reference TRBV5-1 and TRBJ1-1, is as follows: KAGVTQTPRYLIKTRGQQVTLSCSPISGHRSVSWYQQTPGQGLQFLFEYFSETQRNKGNFPGRFSGRQFSNSRSEMNVSTLELGDSALYLCASNSGDTEAFFGQGTRLTVV.

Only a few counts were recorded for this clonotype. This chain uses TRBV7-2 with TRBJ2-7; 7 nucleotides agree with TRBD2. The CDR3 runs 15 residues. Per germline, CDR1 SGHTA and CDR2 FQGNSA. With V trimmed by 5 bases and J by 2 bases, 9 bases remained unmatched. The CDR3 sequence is CASSPSSTSPYEQYF. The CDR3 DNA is TGTGCCAGCAGCCCATCCTCGACTAGCCCCTACGAGCAGTACTTC.

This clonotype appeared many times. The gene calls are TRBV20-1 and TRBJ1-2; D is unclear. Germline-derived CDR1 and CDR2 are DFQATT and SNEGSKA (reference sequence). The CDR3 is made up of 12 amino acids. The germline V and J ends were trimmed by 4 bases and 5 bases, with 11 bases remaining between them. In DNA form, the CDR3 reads TGCAGTGCTAAGGTCAAATATTATGGCTACACCTTC. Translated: CSAKVKYYGYTF.

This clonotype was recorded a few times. In DNA form, the CDR3 reads TGTGCCAGCAGCTCTAGAGGTAGGGGTGACAATTCACCCCTCCACTTT. Protein product: CASSSRGRGDNSPLHF. V is TRBV11-2 and J is TRBJ1-6; TRBD1 is a possible D gene (5 bases). The CDR3 length is 16 residues. CDR1 and CDR2 (germline): SGHAT, FQNNGV. V dropped 4 bases and J dropped 7 bases, with 17 bases sitting between them.

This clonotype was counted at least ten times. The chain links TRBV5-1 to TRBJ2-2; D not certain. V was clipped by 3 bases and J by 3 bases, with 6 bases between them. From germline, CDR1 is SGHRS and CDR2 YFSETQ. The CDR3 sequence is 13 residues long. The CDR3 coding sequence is TGCGCCAGCAGCTCCCGGGACACCGGGGAGCTGTTTTTT. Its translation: CASSSRDTGELFF.

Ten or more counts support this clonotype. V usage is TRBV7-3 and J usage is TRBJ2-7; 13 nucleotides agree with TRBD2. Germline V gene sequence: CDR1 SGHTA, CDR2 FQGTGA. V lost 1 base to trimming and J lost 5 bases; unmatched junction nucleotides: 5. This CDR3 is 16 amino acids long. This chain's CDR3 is CASSLRTSGSQDEQYF. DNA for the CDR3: TGTGCCAGCAGCTTAAGGACTAGCGGGAGTCAGGACGAGCAGTACTTC. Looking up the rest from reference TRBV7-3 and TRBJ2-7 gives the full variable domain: GAGVSQTPSNKVTEKGKYVELRCDPISGHTALYWYRQSLGQGPEFLIYFQGTGAADDSGLPNDRFFAVRPEGSVSTLKIQRTERGDSAVYLCASSLRTSGSQDEQYFGPGTRLTVT.

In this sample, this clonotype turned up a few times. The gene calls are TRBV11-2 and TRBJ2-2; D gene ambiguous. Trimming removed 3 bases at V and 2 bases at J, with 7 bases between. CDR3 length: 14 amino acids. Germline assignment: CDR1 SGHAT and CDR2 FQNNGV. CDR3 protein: CASSFGHNTGELFF. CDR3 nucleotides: TGTGCCAGCAGCTTCGGCCACAACACCGGGGAGCTGTTTTTT.

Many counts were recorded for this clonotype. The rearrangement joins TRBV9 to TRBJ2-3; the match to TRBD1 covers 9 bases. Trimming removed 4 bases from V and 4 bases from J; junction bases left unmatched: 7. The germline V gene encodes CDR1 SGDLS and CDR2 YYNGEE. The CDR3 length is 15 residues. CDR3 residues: CASSPHRTGADTQYF. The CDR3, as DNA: TGTGCCAGCAGCCCTCATCGGACAGGGGCAGATACGCAGTATTTT.

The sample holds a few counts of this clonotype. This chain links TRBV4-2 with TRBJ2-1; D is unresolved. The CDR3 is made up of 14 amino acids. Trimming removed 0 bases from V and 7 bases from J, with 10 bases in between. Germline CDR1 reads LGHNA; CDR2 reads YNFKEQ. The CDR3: CASSQDQPVNEQFF. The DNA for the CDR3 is TGTGCCAGCAGCCAAGATCAACCCGTTAATGAGCAGTTCTTC.

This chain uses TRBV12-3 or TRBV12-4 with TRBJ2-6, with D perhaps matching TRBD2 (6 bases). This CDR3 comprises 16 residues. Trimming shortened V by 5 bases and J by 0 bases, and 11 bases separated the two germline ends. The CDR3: CASSPPGLSGANVLTF. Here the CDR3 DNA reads TGTGCCAGCAGTCCCCCGGGACTCTCTGGGGCCAACGTCCTGACTTTC.

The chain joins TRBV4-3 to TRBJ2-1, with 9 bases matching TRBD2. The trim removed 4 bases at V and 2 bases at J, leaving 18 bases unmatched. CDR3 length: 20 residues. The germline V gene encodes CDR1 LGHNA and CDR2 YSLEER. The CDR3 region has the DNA TGCGCCAGCAGCCGGTACAGGGGTGGTGCGGGAGGGATTACCTACAATGAGCAGTTCTTC. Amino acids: CASSRYRGGAGGITYNEQFF.

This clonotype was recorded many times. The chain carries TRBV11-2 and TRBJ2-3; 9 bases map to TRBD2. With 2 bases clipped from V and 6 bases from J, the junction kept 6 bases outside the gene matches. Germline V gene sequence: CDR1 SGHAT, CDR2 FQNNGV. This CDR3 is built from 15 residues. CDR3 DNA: TGTGCCAGCAGCTTATCTATAGCGGGAGCGGATACGCAGTATTTT. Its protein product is CASSLSIAGADTQYF.

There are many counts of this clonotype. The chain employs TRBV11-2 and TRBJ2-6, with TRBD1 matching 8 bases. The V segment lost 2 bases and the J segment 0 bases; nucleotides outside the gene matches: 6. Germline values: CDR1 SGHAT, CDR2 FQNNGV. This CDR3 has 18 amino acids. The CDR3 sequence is CASSLRSQGASGANVLTF. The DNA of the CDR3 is TGTGCCAGCAGCTTACGGTCCCAGGGGGCCTCTGGGGCCAACGTCCTGACTTTC.

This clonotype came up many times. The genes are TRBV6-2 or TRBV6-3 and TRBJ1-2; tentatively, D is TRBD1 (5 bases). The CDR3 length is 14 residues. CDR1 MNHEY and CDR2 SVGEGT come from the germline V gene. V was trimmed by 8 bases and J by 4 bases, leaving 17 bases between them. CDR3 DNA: TGTGCCAGCCGGATCGGGGCAGCTTTCTATGGCTACACCTTC. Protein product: CASRIGAAFYGYTF.

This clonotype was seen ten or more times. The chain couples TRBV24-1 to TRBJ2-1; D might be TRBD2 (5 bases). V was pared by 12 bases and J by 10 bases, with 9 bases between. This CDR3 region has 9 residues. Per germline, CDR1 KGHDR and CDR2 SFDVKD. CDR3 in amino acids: CAAGEEQFF. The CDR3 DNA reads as TGTGCCGCTGGGGAGGAGCAGTTCTTC.

CDR3 sequence: CASSQVGSKNIQYF. For the CDR3, the DNA is TGCGCCAGCAGCCAAGTGGGGTCGAAAAACATTCAGTACTTC. This chain connects TRBV4-3 to TRBJ2-4; D remains ambiguous. The length of the CDR3 is 14 residues. The V end lost 1 base, the J end lost 4 bases, and 8 bases lay between the germline ends. The germline CDR1 and CDR2 sequences are LGHNA and YSLEER.

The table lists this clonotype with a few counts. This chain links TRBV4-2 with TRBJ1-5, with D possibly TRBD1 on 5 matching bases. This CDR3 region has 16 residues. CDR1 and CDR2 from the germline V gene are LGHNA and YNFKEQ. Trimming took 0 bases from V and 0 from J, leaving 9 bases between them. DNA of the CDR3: TGTGCCAGCAGCCAAGAGGGGGTTTTTAGCAATCAGCCCCAGCATTTT. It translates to CASSQEGVFSNQPQHF.

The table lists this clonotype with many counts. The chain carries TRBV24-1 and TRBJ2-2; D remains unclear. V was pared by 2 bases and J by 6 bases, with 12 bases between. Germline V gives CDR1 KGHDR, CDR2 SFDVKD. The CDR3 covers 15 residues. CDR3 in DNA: TGTGCCACCAGTGATTCCCTGAGAGGTCCCGGGGAGCTGTTTTTT. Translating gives CATSDSLRGPGELFF.

CDR3 DNA sequence: TGTGCCAGCAGCTTAAGATTCGGAAGCGGGAGATGGAGCACAGATACGCAGTATTTT. This codes for CASSLRFGSGRWSTDTQYF. The genes are TRBV11-2 and TRBJ2-3, with 8 nucleotides matching TRBD2. Per the germline V gene, CDR1 is SGHAT and CDR2 is FQNNGV. There are 19 residues in the CDR3. V shed 2 bases and J 0 bases; nucleotides not matched to a gene: 13.